Each of the 32 T cell receptor beta chains below was sequenced from the same sample in a study of post-analysis software for immune sequencing data. Study findings and constraints: Four or five TRBV segments occurring more often in patients than controls included TRBV5-6, TRBV5-1 and TRBV20-1.

The library was made from cDNA and included unique molecular identifiers. TCRdb analysed the PCR reads with MiXCR anew, one entry per CDR3 protein. Found here are hundreds of thousands of distinct CDR3 sequences, around 64% of them singletons; the top ten hold roughly 10%. The antigens these receptors bind are not known. Sequencing input: blood. Every receptor here comes from a girl aged 2-9 years with multiple sclerosis.

This chain joins TRBV7-3 and TRBJ1-1, with a possible D match to TRBD1 (5 bases). Trimming stripped 6 bases from V and 3 bases from J, with 17 bases between. CDR3 length: 15 residues. Germline values: CDR1 SGHTA, CDR2 FQGTGA. CDR3 nucleotides: TGTGCCAGCAGTCGGGGGGGTAGATTGGACACTGAAGCTTTCTTT. Translating it yields CASSRGGRLDTEAFF. The full variable domain, its missing parts supplied by reference TRBV7-3 and TRBJ1-1, is GAGVSQTPSNKVTEKGKYVELRCDPISGHTALYWYRQSLGQGPEFLIYFQGTGAADDSGLPNDRFFAVRPEGSVSTLKIQRTERGDSAVYLCASSRGGRLDTEAFFGQGTRLTVV.

The chain has TRBV7-6 and TRBJ2-1; the match to TRBD2 covers 9 bases. From germline, CDR1 is SGHVS and CDR2 FNYEAQ. The CDR3 contains 15 residues. Germline trimming cut 1 base from V and 10 bases from J; bases unmatched to any gene: 8. This CDR3 is CASSLVVAGEQEQFF. Written as DNA, the CDR3 is TGTGCCAGCAGCTTAGTGGTAGCGGGGGAACAGGAGCAGTTCTTC.

The rearrangement uses TRBV9 and TRBJ2-7; D tentatively reads TRBD1 or TRBD2 (5 bases each). Trimming took 4 bases from V and 7 from J, leaving 15 bases between them. Germline assignment: CDR1 SGDLS and CDR2 YYNGEE. The CDR3 has 13 amino acids. The DNA of the CDR3 is TGTGCCAGCAGCCCCGGGACCTGGAGTGAGCAGTACTTC. Translation gives CASSPGTWSEQYF. Based on the CDR3 plus reference TRBV9 and TRBJ2-7, the full variable domain is DSGVTQTPKHLITATGQRVTLRCSPRSGDLSVYWYQQSLDQGLQFLIQYYNGEERAKGNILERFSAQQFPDLHSELNLSSLELGDSALYFCASSPGTWSEQYFGPGTRLTVT.

This clonotype was observed a handful of times. The chain carries TRBV10-3 and TRBJ1-2, with D tentatively TRBD1 (6 bases). Trimming shortened V by 4 bases and J by 3 bases, and 15 bases separated the two germline ends. The CDR3 sequence is 15 residues long. Germline V CDR1 and CDR2: ENHRY, SYGVKD. The CDR3 sequence: CAISGKEGTYYGYTF. The CDR3 nucleotides read TGTGCCATCAGTGGAAAGGAAGGGACATACTATGGCTACACCTTC.

This chain links TRBV12-3 or TRBV12-4 with TRBJ1-2, with unresolved D. This CDR3 spans 13 amino acids. The ends were cut back, 3 bases at V and 8 bases at J, with 13 bases in the middle. CDR3 region: CASSFADIGGYTF. In DNA form, the CDR3 reads TGTGCCAGCAGTTTTGCAGATATCGGAGGCTACACCTTC.

This clonotype was seen once. The rearrangement links TRBV6-2 or TRBV6-3 to TRBJ2-1; possible D gene TRBD2, 5 bases. The CDR3 sequence is 13 residues long. Between the trimmed V and J ends, which lost 4 bases and 10 bases, there was a span of 14 bases. Germline lookup yields CDR1 MNHEY and CDR2 SVGEGT. The CDR3 is CASSWLAPGEQFF. In DNA form, the CDR3 reads TGTGCCAGCAGTTGGCTAGCCCCCGGAGAGCAGTTCTTC.

This clonotype was picked up one time. CDR3 loop: CASSLRGLRTDTQYF. Written as DNA, the CDR3 is TGCGCCAGCAGCTTGCGGGGGTTAAGGACAGATACGCAGTATTTT. The rearrangement links TRBV5-1 to TRBJ2-3, with a weak D call TRBD2 (6 bases). This CDR3 has 15 residues. Trimming cost V 1 base and J 3 bases, with 12 bases left between them. Germline CDR1 and CDR2: SGHRS and YFSETQ.

This clonotype was seen ten or more times. The chain uses TRBV7-6 and TRBJ1-1, with D maybe TRBD1 (5 bases). The CDR3 is made up of 13 amino acids. V was cut by 3 bases and J by 1 base, with 6 bases left in between. The V gene's germline CDR1 is SGHVS and CDR2 FNYEAQ. CDR3 region: CASSFTGNTEAFF. The CDR3 DNA reads TGTGCCAGCAGCTTTACAGGGAACACTGAAGCTTTCTTT.

This clonotype was counted a few times. The rearrangement links TRBV28 to TRBJ2-5, with 11 nucleotides matching TRBD1. The DNA end favors TRBJ2-7, so the J call may be wrong. In germline, CDR1 is MDHEN, CDR2 SYDVKM. This CDR3 spans 18 amino acids. This chain's CDR3 is CASSLCFRAGTGGTEQYF. The DNA of the CDR3 is TGTGCCAGCAGTTTATGCTTTCGGGCTGGGACAGGGGGAACCGAGCAGTACTTC.

The sample holds a few counts of this clonotype. An end of the junction does not agree with germline; a read error may underlie this. The chain is built from TRBV6-1 and TRBJ1-2, with D perhaps matching TRBD1 (6 bases). This CDR3 contains 18 residues. The germline CDR1 and CDR2 sequences are MNHNS and SASEGT. The CDR3 is CASSEAGHRTRRGYGYTF. In nucleotides, the CDR3 is TGTGCTAGCAGTGAGGCGGGACATAGGACCCGACGAGGCTATGGCTACACCTTC.

The V gene is TRBV20-1, the J gene TRBJ2-1; D tentatively fits TRBD1 or TRBD2 (5 bases each). The V end was cut by 4 bases, the J end by 11 bases, with 15 bases between. The germline V gene has CDR1 DFQATT and CDR2 SNEGSKA (reference sequence). This CDR3 region has 12 residues. CDR3 nucleotides: TGCAGTGCTACCATGGTCTGGGGGAAGCAGTTCTTC. Encoded protein: CSATMVWGKQFF.

In regard to this clonotype: At one end, the junction sequence differs from germline, possibly due to a read error. The chain couples TRBV19 to TRBJ1-4, with D perhaps TRBD1 (6 bases). CDR1 is LNHDA, CDR2 SQIVND, per germline (reference sequence). The CDR3 totals 14 residues. The CDR3 protein is CAGSIRQENEKLFF. The DNA for the CDR3 is TGTGCCGGTAGTATCAGACAGGAGAATGAAAAACTGTTTTTT.

The chain links TRBV29-1 to TRBJ1-1; no clear D gene. Trimming took 5 bases from V and 0 from J, leaving 10 bases between them. This CDR3 spans 13 amino acids. Germline assignment: CDR1 SQVTM and CDR2 ANQGSEA. CDR3 protein: CSVLTGLNTEAFF. CDR3 sequence (DNA): TGCAGCGTTCTCACTGGGTTGAACACTGAAGCTTTCTTT.

The V and J genes are TRBV29-1 and TRBJ2-5; possibly TRBD2 for D (5 bases). Germline CDR1 is SQVTM and CDR2 is ANQGSEA. The length of the CDR3 is 12 residues. V was pared by 6 bases and J by 2 bases, with 10 bases between. The CDR3 sequence is CSVGLLQETQYF. The CDR3 nucleotides read TGCAGCGTCGGACTTCTTCAAGAGACCCAGTACTTC. The full variable domain, completed using reference TRBV29-1 and TRBJ2-5, is SAVISQKPSRDICQRGTSLTIQCQVDSQVTMMFWYRQQPGQSLTLIATANQGSEATYESGFVIDKFPISRPNLTFSTLTVSNMSPEDSSIYLCSVGLLQETQYFGPGTRLLVL.

The chain combines TRBV2 with TRBJ2-5; D not certain. Trimming took off 2 bases at V and 5 bases at J, with 3 bases between the two ends. Germline assignment: CDR1 SNHLY and CDR2 FYNNEI. The CDR3 is made up of 11 amino acids. The CDR3, as DNA: TGTGCCAGCAGTGAAACGGAGACCCAGTACTTC. The encoded protein is CASSETETQYF.

The V gene is TRBV7-9, the J gene TRBJ2-7; D is perhaps TRBD1 or TRBD2 (5 bases each). The CDR3 has 15 residues. The germline CDR1 and CDR2 sequences are SEHNR and FQNEAQ (reference sequence). V gave up 10 bases and J gave up 2 bases, with 21 bases separating them. As DNA, the CDR3 is TGTGCCACCAGTGATTTTAGGGACGGAGCCTACGAGCAGTACTTC. Translated, it gives CATSDFRDGAYEQYF.

This chain links TRBV29-1 with TRBJ2-3; 10 bases agree with TRBD2. This CDR3 has 15 residues. Germline CDR1 is SQVTM and CDR2 is ANQGSEA. V was clipped by 5 bases and J by 2 bases; unmatched bases: 7. The CDR3 DNA reads TGCAGCGTTCGATGGACTAGCGGTTACACAGATACGCAGTATTTT. As protein: CSVRWTSGYTDTQYF.

This clonotype was observed a handful of times. The chain joins TRBV24-1 to TRBJ2-1; D gene ambiguous. Germline assignment: CDR1 KGHDR and CDR2 SFDVKD. The CDR3 loop spans 14 amino acids. Trimming pared 4 bases from V and 2 bases from J, leaving 8 bases between. CDR3 coding DNA: TGTGCCACCAGTGAGCCAGGACCCTACAATGAGCAGTTCTTC. This translates into CATSEPGPYNEQFF.

The V and J genes are TRBV20-1 and TRBJ2-3, with D perhaps TRBD2 (7 bases). The CDR3 is made up of 18 amino acids. Germline-derived CDR1 and CDR2 are DFQATT and SNEGSKA (reference sequence). Trimming pared 0 bases from V and 5 bases from J, leaving 24 bases between. This chain's CDR3 is CSARDSGLAPRGGDTQYF. The DNA for the CDR3 is TGCAGTGCTAGAGATAGCGGGCTAGCGCCCCGAGGGGGAGATACGCAGTATTTT.

The chain is built from TRBV6-5 and TRBJ1-1; D not certain. The CDR3 has 14 amino acids. Trimming pared 5 bases from V and 1 base from J, leaving 11 bases between. CDR1 and CDR2 (germline): MNHEY, SVGAGI. The CDR3 region has the DNA TGTGCCAGCAGTCAACAGACGGGGAACACTGAAGCTTTCTTT. Protein product: CASSQQTGNTEAFF.

In this sample, this clonotype turned up a few times. The rearrangement uses TRBV7-3 and TRBJ2-3; D may be TRBD2 (6 bases). V shed 1 base and J shed 0 bases, with 8 bases lying between them. The CDR3 sequence is 15 residues long. CDR1 and CDR2 from the germline V gene are SGHTA and FQGTGA. CDR3 DNA sequence: TGTGCCAGCAGCTTAATTGGGACTAGCACAGATACGCAGTATTTT. Its protein product is CASSLIGTSTDTQYF.

The chain links TRBV29-1 to TRBJ2-1; perhaps TRBD1 as D (6 bases). The CDR3 runs to 16 residues. CDR1 is SQVTM and CDR2 is ANQGSEA in the germline V gene. Between the trimmed V and J ends, which lost 7 bases and 0 bases, there was a span of 19 bases. CDR3 sequence: CSAHGAKDSSYNEQFF. The CDR3 coding sequence is TGCAGCGCTCATGGGGCCAAGGACAGCTCCTACAATGAGCAGTTCTTC.

The chain has TRBV11-2 and TRBJ2-1, with 9 nucleotides matching TRBD1. V lost 5 bases, J lost 10 bases, and 12 bases stayed unmatched. Germline V gene sequence: CDR1 SGHAT, CDR2 FQNNGV. The CDR3 consists of 15 residues. CDR3 in amino acids: CASSLGQGARGEQFF. The CDR3 DNA sequence: TGTGCCAGCAGCCTGGGACAGGGTGCCAGAGGGGAGCAGTTCTTC. The full variable domain, completed using reference TRBV11-2 and TRBJ2-1, is EAGVAQSPRYKIIEKRQSVAFWCNPISGHATLYWYQQILGQGPKLLIQFQNNGVVDDSQLPKDRFSAERLKGVDSTLKIQPAKLEDSAVYLCASSLGQGARGEQFFGPGTRLTVL.

This clonotype has just a few counts. The chain combines TRBV29-1 with TRBJ2-1; 7 bases are a match to TRBD1. The CDR3 spans 14 residues. CDR1 SQVTM and CDR2 ANQGSEA come from the germline V gene. V gave up 7 bases and J gave up 3 bases; unmatched junction bases: 9. The CDR3 coding sequence is TGCAGCGGATGGGACAGCCAAGTCTACAATGAGCAGTTCTTC. Its translation: CSGWDSQVYNEQFF.

This clonotype was seen only a few times. The CDR3 here is CASRGSTDTQYF. CDR3 bases: TGTGCCAGCAGGGGTAGCACAGATACGCAGTATTTT. The V call is TRBV6-6, the J call TRBJ2-3; D is ambiguous. V lost 6 bases and J lost 0, with 4 bases in between. Germline CDR1 and CDR2: MNHNY and SVGAGI (reference sequence). CDR3 length: 12 residues.

The rearrangement joins TRBV12-3 or TRBV12-4 to TRBJ2-1; D remains ambiguous. Trimming removed 3 bases at V and 3 bases at J, with 12 bases between. The CDR3 runs to 15 residues. Written as DNA, the CDR3 is TGTGCCAGCAGTTTGATAAGGTTGGGCTACAATGAGCAGTTCTTC. It specifies CASSLIRLGYNEQFF.

This clonotype has a handful of counts. This sequence joins TRBV4-2 and TRBJ1-1, with no clear D. There are 12 residues in the CDR3. The ends were cut back, 3 bases at V and 1 base at J, with 3 bases in the middle. The V gene's germline CDR1 is LGHNA and CDR2 YNFKEQ. In DNA form, the CDR3 reads TGTGCCAGCAGCCACTCGAACACTGAAGCTTTCTTT. As protein: CASSHSNTEAFF.

The rearrangement links TRBV27 to TRBJ2-5; D is tentatively TRBD1 or TRBD2 (5 bases each). Judging by the DNA end, TRBJ2-4 fits better; the J call may be wrong. The CDR3 spans 14 residues. The V gene's germline CDR1 is MNHEY and CDR2 SMNVEV (reference sequence). DNA for the CDR3: TGTGCCAGCAACTCCCGGGACCACACGAACATTCAGTACTTC. Residues: CASNSRDHTNIQYF.

The chain recombines TRBV5-8 with TRBJ2-5; D unresolved. The germline V gene has CDR1 SGHTS and CDR2 YDEGEE. V gave up 2 bases and J gave up 5 bases, with 10 bases separating them. The CDR3 has 13 amino acids. In nucleotides, the CDR3 is TGTGCCAGCAGCTTCCAAGAGGAGGAGACCCAGTACTTC. It encodes CASSFQEEETQYF.

The V gene is TRBV5-1, the J gene TRBJ1-3, with D perhaps TRBD1 (6 bases). Trimming removed 3 bases from V and 8 bases from J, with 15 bases in between. Germline assignment: CDR1 SGHRS and CDR2 YFSETQ. CDR3 length equals 14 residues. CDR3 protein: CASSWLGAPDTIYF. CDR3 nucleotide sequence: TGCGCCAGCAGCTGGTTGGGGGCTCCGGACACCATATATTTT.

The V call is TRBV2, the J call TRBJ1-5; D uncertain. Looked up from germline, CDR1 is SNHLY and CDR2 is FYNNEI. CDR3 length equals 14 residues. With 7 bases removed from V and 2 bases from J, the gap between germline ends came to 12 bases. CDR3: CASTREVGNQPQHF. CDR3 nucleotides: TGTGCCAGCACCCGGGAAGTTGGCAATCAGCCCCAGCATTTT.

V usage is TRBV10-1 and J usage is TRBJ2-1; 8 nucleotides line up with TRBD2. The CDR3 totals 16 residues. Germline V gene lookup returns CDR1 WNHNN and CDR2 SYGVQD (reference sequence). V dropped 0 bases and J dropped 9; count of bases not matched to a gene: 10. In DNA, the CDR3 is TGCGCCAGCAGTGAGTCGAAATCCTTCCTAGCGGGTGAGCAGTTCTTC. Translating it yields CASSESKSFLAGEQFF.